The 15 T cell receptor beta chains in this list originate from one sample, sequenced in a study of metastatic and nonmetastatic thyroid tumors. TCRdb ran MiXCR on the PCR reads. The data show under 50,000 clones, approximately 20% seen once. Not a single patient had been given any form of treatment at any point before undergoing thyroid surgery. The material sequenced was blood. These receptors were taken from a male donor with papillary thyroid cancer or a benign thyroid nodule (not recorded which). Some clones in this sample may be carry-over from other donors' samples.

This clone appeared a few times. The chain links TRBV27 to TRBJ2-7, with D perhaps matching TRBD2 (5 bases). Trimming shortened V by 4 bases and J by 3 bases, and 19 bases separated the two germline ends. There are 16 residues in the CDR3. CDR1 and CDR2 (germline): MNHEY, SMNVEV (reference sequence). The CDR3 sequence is CASSSPHSAGIYEQYF. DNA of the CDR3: TGTGCCAGCAGTTCCCCTCATAGCGCAGGCATCTACGAGCAGTACTTC.

The chain's CDR3 is CASSYPTREQFF. As DNA, the CDR3 is TGTGCCAGCAGTTACCCGACTAGAGAGCAGTTCTTC. V is TRBV6-2 or TRBV6-3 and J is TRBJ2-1, with D perhaps TRBD2 (6 bases). Germline V CDR1 and CDR2: MNHEY, SVGEGT. The ends were cut back, 2 bases at V and 10 bases at J, with 9 bases in the middle. The CDR3 length is 12 residues.

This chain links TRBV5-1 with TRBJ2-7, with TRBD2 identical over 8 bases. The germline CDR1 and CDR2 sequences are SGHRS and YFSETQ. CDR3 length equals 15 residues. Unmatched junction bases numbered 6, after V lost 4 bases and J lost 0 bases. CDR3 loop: CASSTIAGSSYEQYF. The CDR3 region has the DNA TGCGCCAGCAGCACGATAGCGGGGAGCTCCTACGAGCAGTACTTC.

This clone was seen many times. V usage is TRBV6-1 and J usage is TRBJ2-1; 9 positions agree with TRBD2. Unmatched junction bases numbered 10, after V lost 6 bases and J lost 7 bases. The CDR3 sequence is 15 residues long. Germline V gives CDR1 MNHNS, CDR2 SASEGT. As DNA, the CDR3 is TGTGCCAGCAGATTGAACTTAGCGGGAGTGAATGAGCAGTTCTTC. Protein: CASRLNLAGVNEQFF.

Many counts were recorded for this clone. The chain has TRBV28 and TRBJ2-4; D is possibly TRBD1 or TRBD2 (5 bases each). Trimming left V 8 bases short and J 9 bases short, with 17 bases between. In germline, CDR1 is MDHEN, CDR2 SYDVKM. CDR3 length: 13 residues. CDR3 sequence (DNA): TGTGCCAGCTTCAGCCGGGACGGAACCATTCAGTACTTC. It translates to CASFSRDGTIQYF.

Written as DNA, the CDR3 is TGCAGTGCTAGAACTAGCGGGGGACAATTCTACGAGCAGTACTTC. Translated: CSARTSGGQFYEQYF. V gene TRBV20-1 combines with J gene TRBJ2-7; 11 nucleotides align to TRBD2. Germline values: CDR1 DFQATT, CDR2 SNEGSKA (reference sequence). The CDR3 extends over 15 amino acids. Trimming took 2 bases from V and 3 from J; bases not matched to a gene: 6.

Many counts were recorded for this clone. Written as DNA, the CDR3 is TGCAGTGCTAGAGATTTTGTCCAGCGGGAAAGACCGATGAATGAGCAGTTCTTC. As protein: CSARDFVQRERPMNEQFF. J is TRBJ2-1 and V is TRBV20-1, with 7 bases that match TRBD2. The V gene end was trimmed by 0 bases and the J gene end by 7 bases; junction bases not matched to a gene: 18. The CDR3 consists of 18 residues. Germline CDR1 DFQATT, CDR2 SNEGSKA (reference sequence).

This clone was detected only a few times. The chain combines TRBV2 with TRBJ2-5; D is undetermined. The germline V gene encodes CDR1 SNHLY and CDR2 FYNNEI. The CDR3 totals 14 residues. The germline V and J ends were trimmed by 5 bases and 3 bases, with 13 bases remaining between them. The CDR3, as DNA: TGTGCCAGCAGTCCCACCCTAGTGGAAGAGACCCAGTACTTC. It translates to CASSPTLVEETQYF.

The CDR3, as DNA: TGCGCCAGCAGTACAGGGGGTACGGGAAACACCATATATTTT. This codes for CASSTGGTGNTIYF. The chain links TRBV5-1 to TRBJ1-3, with 8 bases fitting TRBD1. With V trimmed by 5 bases and J by 4 bases, 5 bases remained unmatched. CDR1 is SGHRS and CDR2 is YFSETQ in the germline V gene. This CDR3 is 14 amino acids long.

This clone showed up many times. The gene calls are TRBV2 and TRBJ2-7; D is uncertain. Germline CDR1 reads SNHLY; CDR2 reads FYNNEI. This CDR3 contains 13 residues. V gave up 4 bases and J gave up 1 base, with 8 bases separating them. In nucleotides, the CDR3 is TGTGCCAGCAGTGTCGGCAGTTCCTACGAGCAGTACTTC. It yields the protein CASSVGSSYEQYF.

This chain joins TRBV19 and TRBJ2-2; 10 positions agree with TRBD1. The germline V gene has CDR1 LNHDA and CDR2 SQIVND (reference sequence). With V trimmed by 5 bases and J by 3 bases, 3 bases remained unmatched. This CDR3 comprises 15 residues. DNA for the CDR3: TGTGCCAGTAGTCCGGACAGGGGGTACACCGGGGAGCTGTTTTTT. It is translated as CASSPDRGYTGELFF.

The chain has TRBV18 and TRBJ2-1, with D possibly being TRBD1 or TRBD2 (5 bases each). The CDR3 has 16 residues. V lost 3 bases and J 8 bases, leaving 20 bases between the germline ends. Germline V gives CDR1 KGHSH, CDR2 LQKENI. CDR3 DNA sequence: TGTGCCAGCTCACCGGTCCCGGGACCCTCCGGGGATGAGCAGTTCTTC. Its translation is CASSPVPGPSGDEQFF.

The CDR3 DNA reads TGTGCCAGCAGTGGTCCCAACGGGGGGGACTATGGCTACACCTTC. Translated: CASSGPNGGDYGYTF. The V gene is TRBV3-1, the J gene TRBJ1-2, with a tentative D call TRBD1 (5 bases). Germline assignment: CDR1 LGHDT and CDR2 YNNKEL (reference sequence). This CDR3 has 15 amino acids. The V and J ends lost 6 bases and 3 bases respectively, with 17 bases between them.

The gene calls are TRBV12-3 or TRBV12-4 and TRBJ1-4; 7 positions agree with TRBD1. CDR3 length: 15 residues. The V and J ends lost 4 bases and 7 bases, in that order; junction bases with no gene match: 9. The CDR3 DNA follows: TGTGCCAGCAGTTATGCGGCAGGGGGGCGTGAAAAACTGTTTTTT. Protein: CASSYAAGGREKLFF.

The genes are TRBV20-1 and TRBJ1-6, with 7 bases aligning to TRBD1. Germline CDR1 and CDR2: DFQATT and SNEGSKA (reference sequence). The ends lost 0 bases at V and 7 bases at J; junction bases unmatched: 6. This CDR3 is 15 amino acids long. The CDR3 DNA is TGCAGTGCTAGAGATTTCGGGACAGTGAATTCACCCCTCCACTTT. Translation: CSARDFGTVNSPLHF.